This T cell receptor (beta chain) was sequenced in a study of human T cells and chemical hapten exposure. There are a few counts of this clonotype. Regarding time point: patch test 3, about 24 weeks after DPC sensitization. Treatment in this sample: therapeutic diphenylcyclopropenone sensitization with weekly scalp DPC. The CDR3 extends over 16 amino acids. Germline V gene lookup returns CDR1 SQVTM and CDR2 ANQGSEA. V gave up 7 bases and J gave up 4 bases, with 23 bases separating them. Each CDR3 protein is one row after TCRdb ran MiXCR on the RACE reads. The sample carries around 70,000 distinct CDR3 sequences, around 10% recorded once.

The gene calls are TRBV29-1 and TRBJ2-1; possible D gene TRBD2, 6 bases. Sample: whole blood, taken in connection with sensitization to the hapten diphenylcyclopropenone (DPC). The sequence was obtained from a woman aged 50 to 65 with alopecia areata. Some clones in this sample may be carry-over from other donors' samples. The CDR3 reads CSARVSGLRGYNEQFF. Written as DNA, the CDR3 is TGCAGCGCAAGGGTATCGGGACTCCGAGGGTACAATGAGCAGTTCTTC.